A selection of T cell receptor beta chains follows, all from one sample in a study of shared clonotypes between healthy human individuals. Sequencing used immunoSEQ multiplex PCR; TCRdb keeps in-frame clones, though not all of them. The sample consists of roughly 2.5 million clones, roughly nine tenths of them appearing once. The specimen was naive CD4+ T cells sorted from blood. The receptor set was obtained from a man in his late teens or twenties in good health. Each CDR3 is given with its conserved first and last residue. D genes are given only for firm matches. Clone size is not always given. Where it is, it says once, few, many or a class for expanded clones.

j_call v_call d_call clone_size cdr3_nt cdr3_aa
TRBJ2-3 TRBV21-1 . . TGTGCCAGCAGCGATTCCCCTTTTCCCCCGCAACCAGATACGCAGTATTTT CASSDSPFPPQPDTQYF
TRBJ2-5 TRBV27 . once TGTGCCAGCAGTGTTACAGGGCAAGAGACCCAGTACTTC CASSVTGQETQYF
TRBJ2-5 TRBV15 . . TGTGCCACCAGCAGAGACCGCAGGGTGCGGGAGACCCAGTACTTC CATSRDRRVRETQYF
TRBJ1-6 TRBV6-4 . . TGTGCCAGCAGTACTATGACAGGCGGGAATAATTCACCCCTCCACTTT CASSTMTGGNNSPLHF
TRBJ1-4 TRBV5-1 TRBD1 . TGCGCCAGCAGTGAGGGGGCGACTTCTTCTGAAAAACTGTTTTTT CASSEGATSSEKLFF
TRBJ1-5 TRBV4-1 TRBD1 . TGCGCCAGCAGCCAGCACCGGGACAGAGATCAGCCCCAGCATTTT CASSQHRDRDQPQHF
TRBJ2-1 TRBV7-3 . . TGTGCCAGCAGCTCTCCAGGCAATGAGCAGTTCTTC CASSSPGNEQFF
TRBJ2-1 TRBV4-1 TRBD2 . TGCGCCAGCAGCCAAGAGGCGGGACTAGTTGGGGAGCAGTTCTTC CASSQEAGLVGEQFF
TRBJ2-7 TRBV30 . . TGTGCCTGGAGTGAGGTAGCACATTGGGGGAGTTCCTACGAGCAGTACTTC CAWSEVAHWGSSYEQYF
TRBJ1-6 TRBV30 TRBD1 . TGTGCCTGGAGTGTAACCCGACAGGGGAATTCACCCCTCCACTTT CAWSVTRQGNSPLHF
TRBJ2-7 TRBV6-5 . . TGTGCCAGCAGCCGCGAAAGGTTATCCTACGAGCAGTACTTC CASSRERLSYEQYF
TRBJ2-3 TRBV6-5 . . TGTGCCAGCAGTTACCTGGCTAGCACAGATACGCAGTATTTT CASSYLASTDTQYF
TRBJ2-4 TRBV23-1 TRBD1 once TGCGCCAGCAGTCAAAGAACAGGGGGGAATAACATTCAGTACTTC CASSQRTGGNNIQYF
TRBJ2-1 TRBV5-1 TRBD2 . TGCGCCAGCTCCCTTAGCGGGAGCGGAAAGGGCAATGAGCAGTTCTTC CASSLSGSGKGNEQFF
TRBJ2-2 TRBV6-5 . . TGTGCCAGCAGTTACCTAGACCGTACCGGGGAGCTGTTTTTT CASSYLDRTGELFF
TRBJ2-5 TRBV5-1 TRBD1 . TGCGCCAGCAGCTTGGGGACAGGGAGGGAGACCCAGTACTTC CASSLGTGRETQYF
TRBJ1-5 TRBV2 . . TGTGCCAGCAGGACCCGACAACAAAATCAGCCCCAGCATTTT CASRTRQQNQPQHF
TRBJ1-2 TRBV19 TRBD1 . TGTGCCAGTAGTCAGGTCCCGGGACAGTCATCTCATGGCTACACCTTC CASSQVPGQSSHGYTF
TRBJ1-1 TRBV27 . . TGTGCCAGCAGTTCCGCTTCAGGGATGAACACTGAAGCTTTCTTT CASSSASGMNTEAFF
TRBJ2-3 TRBV7-2 . . TGTGCCAGCAGCGTGGTGGGAACTAGCACAGATACGCAGTATTTT CASSVVGTSTDTQYF
TRBJ2-7 TRBV6-1 TRBD2 . TGTGCCAGCAGTGATAGGCTAGCGGGGGACTACGAGCAGTACTTC CASSDRLAGDYEQYF
TRBJ2-2 TRBV2 TRBD1 . TGTGCCAGCACCCAAACAGGGGACACCGGGGAGCTGTTTTTT CASTQTGDTGELFF
TRBJ2-5 TRBV10-2 TRBD2 . TGCGCCAGCAGTGAGTCGGCTAGCGGGGGACAAGAGACCCAGTACTTC CASSESASGGQETQYF
TRBJ2-7 TRBV28 . . TGTGCCAGCAGGTTAGGGTTGAGCTCCTACGAGCAGTACTTC CASRLGLSSYEQYF
TRBJ2-7 TRBV2 TRBD2 once TGTGCCAGCAGTGTTAGCGGGGGGCCTACCTACGAGCAGTACTTC CASSVSGGPTYEQYF
TRBJ1-6 TRBV15 . few TGTGCCACCAAAACTTCCTCCTATAATTCACCCCTCCACTTT CATKTSSYNSPLHF
TRBJ2-2 TRBV5-4 . . TGTGCCAGCACCGTCGGCGGGGCGAACACCGGGGAGCTGTTTTTT CASTVGGANTGELFF
TRBJ2-7 TRBV6-5 . . TGTGCCAGCAGTCGGACTGCCACCTACGAGCAGTACTTC CASSRTATYEQYF
TRBJ2-7 TRBV10-3 . . TGTGCCATCAGTGAGTCGCCAGGTAGCTCCTACGAGCAGTACTTC CAISESPGSSYEQYF
TRBJ2-5 TRBV7-2 . . TGTGCCAGCAGCCGATTCGTGGGACTTACACCTCAAGAGACCCAGTACTTC CASSRFVGLTPQETQYF
TRBJ2-5 TRBV11-2 . . TGTGCCAGCAGCTTAGGGCTCGGCCAGCAAGAGACCCAGTACTTC CASSLGLGQQETQYF
TRBJ2-1 TRBV6-1 . . TGTGCCAGCAGGAGGGCTGCCTCCTACAATGAGCAGTTCTTC CASRRAASYNEQFF
TRBJ1-3 TRBV6-5 . once TGTGCCAGCAGTTCGACGGCCTACTCTGGAAACACCATATATTTT CASSSTAYSGNTIYF
TRBJ2-6 TRBV2 . . TGTGCCAGCAGTGGGTACAGGTCAAGCTCTGGGGCCAACGTCCTGACTTTC CASSGYRSSSGANVLTF
TRBJ2-7 TRBV5-4 . . TGTGCCAGCAGCTTGGTAGGGAGTACCTACGAGCAGTACTTC CASSLVGSTYEQYF
TRBJ2-5 TRBV7-7 TRBD2 . TGTGCTAGCAGCCGACTAGCATTAGAGACCCAGTACTTC CASSRLALETQYF
TRBJ2-1 TRBV4-1 . . TGCGCCAGCAGCCAATTGAAGACGGCGGCGAATGAGCAGTTCTTC CASSQLKTAANEQFF
TRBJ1-1 TRBV30 TRBD1 few TGTGCCTGGAGTGTAGGGGGACAGGGTTGGAAAGCTTTCTTT CAWSVGGQGWKAFF
TRBJ1-5 TRBV7-2 . . TGTGCCAGCAGCCAGGGACACAAGGGGCAGCCCCAGCATTTT CASSQGHKGQPQHF
TRBJ2-3 TRBV5-1 . . TGCGCCAGCAGCTTGGCGGCCAGGGCGGCAGATACGCAGTATTTT CASSLAARAADTQYF
TRBJ2-2 TRBV18 . few TGTGCCAGCTCACCCGACACCGGGGAGCTGTTTTTT CASSPDTGELFF
TRBJ1-1 TRBV6-4 TRBD1 . TGTGCCAGCAGTGAATCCGGGACAGGGGATACTGAAGCTTTCTTT CASSESGTGDTEAFF
TRBJ1-5 TRBV28 TRBD1 . TGTGCCAGCAGTTTATTGGGGTCGGACAGGGGCAATCAGCCCCAGCATTTT CASSLLGSDRGNQPQHF
TRBJ1-1 TRBV6-1 . . TGTGCCAGCAGTGAGCTCGGGGGTAACACTGAAGCTTTCTTT CASSELGGNTEAFF
TRBJ2-7 TRBV6-5 TRBD1 . TGTGCCAGCAGCGAAAACCAGGGGGCCTCCTACGAGCAGTACTTC CASSENQGASYEQYF
TRBJ2-7 TRBV10-2 . . TGCGCCAGCAGAGGCACAGGGACCTACGAGCAGTACTTC CASRGTGTYEQYF
TRBJ2-3 TRBV10-2 . . TGCGCCAGCAGTGATGGGCAGACCGAAGGGGGAGATACGCAGTATTTT CASSDGQTEGGDTQYF
TRBJ1-5 TRBV28 . . TGTGCCAGCAGCTACATCTTTGGGGAGAAGCCCCAGCATTTT CASSYIFGEKPQHF
TRBJ1-6 TRBV25-1 TRBD1 . TGTGCCAGCAGTAGACAGGGCCGGTTTAATTCACCCCTCCACTTT CASSRQGRFNSPLHF
TRBJ1-5 TRBV5-1 . . TGCGCCAGCAGCCCGGGTCTTAGCAATCAGCCCCAGCATTTT CASSPGLSNQPQHF